Detailed here is one TCR beta chain. Its antigen specificity is not known. No base-level quality is on record; no much larger clone is a single base apart. This specimen comes from a study of cytomegalovirus exposure and HLA in healthy donors (dated by TCRdb to 2017 to 2019). At the level of the whole study: An earlier analysis of roughly 630 of the donors reported 250 to 300 Gb of sequence data and 117 million unique TCR beta sequences from about 179 million T cells. Rather than using new phenotypic data, the later analysis identified candidate immune exposures from TCR beta sequences and from how often those sequences occurred across donors. An earlier analysis of fewer than 700 of the donors applied high-throughput TCR beta sequencing to assess whether each TCR beta V gene segment acted as functional or pseudogenic. Across under 500 genotyped donors of the cohort, an average of about 240,000 unique TCR beta nucleotide sequences per donor were sequenced, and roughly a sixth of those sequences were non-productive. A later genetic analysis took genome-wide SNP genotypes for about 55% of the 666 donors and used that subset as a discovery cohort. Donor age, sex, ethnicity and CMV serostatus were collected together with the repertoire data. Four to six DR-DQ haplotypes were handled as single units for association and clustering, since linkage in the cohort was strong. The study profiled the T cell repertoires of hundreds of subjects by immunosequencing and related them to cytomegalovirus serostatus. Typing coverage varied by locus: about 620-640 donors for A, B, C, DRB1 and DQB1; roughly 520 for DQA1; approximately 570 for DPA1; 400 to 480 for DPB1. Among the roughly 410 genotyped donors, around 81% belonged to the genetic ancestry cluster associated with self-reported Caucasian donors. The aim of the study was to test whether cataloging public T cell receptors could identify signatures of past pathogen exposure. To study patterns of TCR occurrence, a later analysis re-analyzed previously published TCR beta repertoires from 550 to 800 donors and added high-resolution HLA genotyping. Every discovery cohort repertoire had been produced on one sequencing platform. High-throughput TCR immunosequencing, statistical association of individual TCRs with disease status, and machine learning were combined to predict cytomegalovirus infection status. A separate validation cohort of 90 to 150 different subjects was used in addition to the roughly 700-subject first cohort. HLA typing covered class I and class II loci at four-digit resolution. Roughly 300 gigabases of sequencing data and around 85 million unique TCR sequences made up an early release that covered over 550 HLA-typed donors. Summary of the overall study and its limitations: Immune exposure information for the cohort was limited to CMV serostatus. Linkage disequilibrium might explain the correlated functional status among segregating V segments, but an unknown experimental factor could not be excluded. In an earlier analysis of more than 450 of the donors, most TCR beta V segments were observed in productive rearrangements about 87% or about 30% of the time, broadly matching IMGT annotations. In a later analysis, the rate of TCR association differed among HLA loci, with DRB1 alleles having the most associated TCRs and HLA-C alleles having the fewest. At a false discovery rate of 0.05, a later analysis linked around 15,000 TCR beta sequences to specific HLA alleles. A later analysis reported that several top co-occurrence clusters appeared linked to parvovirus B19, influenza, CMV and Epstein-Barr virus. Because the 87-base-pair reads could not distinguish some IMGT-functional V segments, including TRBV6-2 and TRBV6-3, those segments were excluded. A further reported finding was that TCR beta sequences accurately predicted the HLA-A and HLA-B alleles for most subjects in the first cohort. Most TCR sequences were observed very rarely across donors, whereas some public TCRs were present in many individuals. In both the original and validation cohorts, the classifier was reported to diagnose cytomegalovirus status with high specificity and sensitivity. Because counts were too low, roughly 17 rarely observed V segments, including chromosome 9 orphons, were left out of the earlier analysis of 587 of the donors. In vitro tests confirmed that a few of the cytomegalovirus-associated TCR beta chains recognize cytomegalovirus antigens. The study gave a list of 150 to 200 TCR beta chains associated with cytomegalovirus. Because HLA typing was unavailable for some donors at each locus, only the typed subset was used in association tests. In a later genetic analysis, fewer N-insertions in productive TCRs were reported among donors in an Asian-associated ancestry cluster than the approximately 710-donor mean. In a later analysis, HLA-associated TCR beta chains showed more clonal expansion and lower generation probabilities than non-associated chains that were equally common. An association between a missense DCLRE1C variant and V-gene and J-gene trimming of TCR beta chains was found in a later genetic analysis and replicated in an independent cohort. The authors suggested that the approach could potentially be extended to other disease states and immunological phenotypes. This cohort had only TCR beta chains sequenced, and the lack of alpha or paired-chain data limited which features could be detected. Roughly uniform sequencing depth across donors was assumed in presence/absence analyses, although this assumption may not hold. Strong co-occurrence of HLA alleles, especially DR and DQ, made assigning TCR associations to individual alleles difficult. A cluster of highly shared sequence variants was judged likely to represent a technical artifact of the sequencing pipeline. Most CMV-associated TCR beta chains appeared to be HLA-restricted in a later analysis, and the HLA associations seemed to be driven largely by CMV exposure.

The cohort was made up of 500 to 800 healthy bone marrow donors. At the time of sampling, all cohort members were nominally healthy, though unrecorded immune exposures were likely present. The donor was CMV seronegative and belonged to the group of several hundred seronegative cohort members. A peripheral blood sample was provided by each donor, and peripheral blood mononuclear cells were used for TCR beta sequencing. The Qiagen DNeasy Blood Extraction Kit was used to extract genomic DNA from the blood cell samples. The library was built by means of the immunoSEQ multiplex PCR assay. For the multiplex PCR, a mixture combining 60 forward primers for TCR Vbeta segments and 13 reverse primers for TCR Jbeta segments was used. A multiplex PCR assay on genomic DNA amplified the CDR3 region of rearranged TCR beta genes. On the Illumina HiSeq System, the amplified TCR beta libraries were sequenced as 87-base-pair reads. As for the authors' bioinformatics: A later analysis tallied tens of millions of unique TCR beta chains across the 666 repertoires, and approximately 11 million of those chains were shared by two or more donors. A nearest-neighbor algorithm error-corrected the raw reads and collapsed the reads into unique sequences, merging closely related sequences to remove PCR and sequencing errors. Alignment of CDR3 sequences to IMGT reference sequences was used to assign V, D and J gene segments. For a sequence to be retained, at least a six-nucleotide match to both a V gene segment and a J gene segment was required. Rearrangements were classified as productive when the CDR3 lacked stop codons and remained in frame with V and J, and all other rearrangements were classified as non-productive. Following IMGT convention, CDR3 was defined as the stretch from the second conserved V-encoded cysteine to the conserved J-encoded phenylalanine. Sequences without an unambiguous match to a single V gene segment were excluded from the earlier analysis of 587 of the donors. In an earlier analysis of around 590 of the donors, a V segment was called functional when productive rearrangements were above 56.7%, and segregating when the standard deviation between donors exceeded 5%. To diagnose cytomegalovirus status from the catalog of TCR beta chain sequences, a statistical classification framework was built. In a later analysis, V and J genes were assigned by comparing TCR nucleotide sequences against IMGT/GENE-DB human TR gene sequences. Using the TCRdist pipeline, a later analysis assigned CDR3 sequences along with most-parsimonious VDJ recombination scenarios. In a later analysis, every TCR beta chain was defined by the combination of its CDR3 amino acid sequence and its V-gene family, and reads without a unique V-gene family were dropped. As a way to deal with suspected cross-contamination and a sequencing artifact, a later analysis dropped 450 to 600 nucleotide sequences that were highly shared and had low generation probability. For each public chain, a later analysis derived a clonal expansion index from normalized ranks of inferred template counts within each repertoire. Generation probabilities in a later analysis came from a VDJ recombination model fitted to out-of-frame rearrangements, and those results were checked against IGoR. A later analysis scored TCR-TCR, TCR-HLA and TCR-CMV co-occurrence with hypergeometric tests, applying a repertoire-size bias correction to TCR pairs. False discovery rates were estimated in a later analysis by permuting HLA or CMV assignments 20 times. In a later analysis, co-occurring TCRs were grouped using DBSCAN, with TCRdist sequence similarity added in when clustering inside HLA-allele-positive subsets. Co-occurrence clustering excluded repertoires with fewer than 30,000 or more than 120,000 public chains, plus five with anomalous nucleotide sharing. The table comes from immuneACCESS by way of TCRdb, which keeps in-frame sequences with V and J called. Part of the clones is missing from these tables; in studies checked, under half for an unresolved V gene and the rest for unknown reasons. D and trimming were read from the DNA, whereas the V and J calls and clone size are those reported in that table. This sample lists 110,000 or so clones; 82% were detected once. Jointly, the top ten make up approximately 2.7% of the sample.

V is cut back by 10 bases and J by 4 bases, with 10 bases in the junction unmatched. From the germline V gene, CDR1 is ENHRY and CDR2 is SYGVKD. The CDR3 holds 15 amino acids from the cysteine to the phenylalanine. Kept here is only the CDR3 DNA, which spans 45 bases and is read in frame from base 1. This TCR was sampled from a woman aged 18-29 years in good health and CMV-seronegative. The V and J segments used are TRBV10-3 and TRBJ2-1, with 10 bases aligning to TRBD1. The sample taken for sequencing was PBMCs. The CDR3 amino acid sequence is: CATTPGTGEYNEQFF. In nucleotides, the sequence is TGTGCCACTACCCCCGGGACAGGGGAGTACAATGAGCAGTTCTTC.